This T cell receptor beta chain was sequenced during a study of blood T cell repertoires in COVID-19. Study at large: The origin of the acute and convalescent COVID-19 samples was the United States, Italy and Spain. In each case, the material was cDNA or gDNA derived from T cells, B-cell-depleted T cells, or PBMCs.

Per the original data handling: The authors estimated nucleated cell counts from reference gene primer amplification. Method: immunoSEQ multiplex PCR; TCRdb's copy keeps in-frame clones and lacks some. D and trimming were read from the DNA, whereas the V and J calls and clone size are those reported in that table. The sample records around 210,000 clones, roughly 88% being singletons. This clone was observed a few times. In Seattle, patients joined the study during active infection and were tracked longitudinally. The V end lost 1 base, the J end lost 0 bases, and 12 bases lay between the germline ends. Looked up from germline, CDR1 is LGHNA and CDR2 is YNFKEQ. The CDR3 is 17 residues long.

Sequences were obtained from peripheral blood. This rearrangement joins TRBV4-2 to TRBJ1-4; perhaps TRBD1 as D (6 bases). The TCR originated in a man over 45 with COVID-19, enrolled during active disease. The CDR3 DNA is TGTGCCAGCAGCCAAGGAATGCACAGGGCAACTAATGAAAAACTGTTTTTT. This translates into CASSQGMHRATNEKLFF.